One sample yielded the 21 T cell receptor beta chains listed below, sequenced in a study of blood T cells in healthy people across ages. Using a J-beta primer mix together with a sample-barcoded 5' primer, a second PCR was run for about 7 to 12 cycles. TCRdb redid the calling of the 5' RACE reads with MiXCR, one entry per CDR3 protein. The profile shows roughly 2 million distinct CDR3 sequences, roughly 50% of them singletons. Sequenced material: blood. Receptors originate from a woman in her forties in good health.

In this sample, this clonotype turned up a few times. J is TRBJ1-2 and V is TRBV7-2; TRBD1 agrees at 9 bases. V shed 0 bases, J shed 6 bases, and the junction held 5 bases outside the gene matches. Looked up from germline, CDR1 is SGHTA and CDR2 is FQGNSA. The CDR3 spans 15 residues. CDR3 sequence: CASSLASTGGNGYTF. The CDR3 DNA reads as TGTGCCAGCAGCTTAGCGTCGACAGGGGGGAATGGCTACACCTTC. The whole variable domain, filled in from reference TRBV7-2 and TRBJ1-2, reads GAGVSQSPSNKVTEKGKDVELRCDPISGHTALYWYRQSLGQGLEFLIYFQGNSAPDKSGLPSDRFSAERTGGSVSTLTIQRTQQEDSAVYLCASSLASTGGNGYTFGSGTRLTVV.

This clonotype was seen at least ten times. CDR3 region: CASSETGDTYEQYF. CDR3 nucleotides: TGCGCCAGCAGCGAGACAGGGGATACCTACGAGCAGTACTTC. The chain carries TRBV5-1 and TRBJ2-7; 8 bases align to TRBD1. Trimming at V came to 4 bases and at J to 2 bases, leaving 5 bases not matched to a gene. CDR1 and CDR2 (germline): SGHRS, YFSETQ. There are 14 residues in the CDR3.

The chain couples TRBV6-5 to TRBJ1-6, with no clear D. V was trimmed by 2 bases and J by 11 bases, leaving 13 bases between them. Looked up from germline, CDR1 is MNHEY and CDR2 is SVGAGI. This CDR3 spans 14 amino acids. CDR3 sequence reads: CASSYGLEQTPLHF. The CDR3 region has the DNA TGTGCCAGCAGTTACGGTCTCGAGCAGACACCCCTCCACTTT.

In this sample, this clonotype turned up a few times. The chain has TRBV4-2 and TRBJ1-2; the D gene is possibly TRBD1 (6 bases). Trimming took 0 bases from V and 5 from J, leaving 13 bases between them. This CDR3 is 15 amino acids long. Looked up from germline, CDR1 is LGHNA and CDR2 is YNFKEQ. The CDR3 sequence: CASSQDRAGVYGYTF. The CDR3 DNA reads TGTGCCAGCAGCCAAGATCGGGCAGGGGTTTATGGCTACACCTTC.

As DNA, the CDR3 is TGCAGCGTTGTAGGGGGGGGGTCCTACAATGAGCAGTTCTTC. Translating it yields CSVVGGGSYNEQFF. The genes are TRBV29-1 and TRBJ2-1, with D perhaps matching TRBD2 (7 bases). CDR3 length: 14 residues. V shed 4 bases and J shed 1 base, with 11 bases lying between them. Germline values: CDR1 SQVTM, CDR2 ANQGSEA.

This clonotype has a handful of counts. CDR3 protein: CASSSRPPSGGANYGYTF. As DNA, the CDR3 is TGCGCCAGCAGCTCACGACCCCCTTCAGGGGGCGCAAACTATGGCTACACCTTC. The chain couples TRBV5-1 to TRBJ1-2; 8 bases align to TRBD1. The V segment lost 3 bases and the J segment 2 bases; nucleotides outside the gene matches: 15. This CDR3 spans 18 amino acids. Germline V gives CDR1 SGHRS, CDR2 YFSETQ.

This clonotype turned up a few times. The chain recombines TRBV2 with TRBJ1-6; D perhaps matches TRBD1 (5 bases). CDR3 length: 17 amino acids. The V gene's germline CDR1 is SNHLY and CDR2 FYNNEI. The germline V and J ends were trimmed by 6 bases and 0 bases, with 15 bases remaining between them. The CDR3 here is CASSLAEGSSYNSPLHF. CDR3 sequence (DNA): TGTGCCAGCAGCCTGGCGGAGGGGAGCTCCTATAATTCACCCCTCCACTTT.

The chain has TRBV5-1 and TRBJ1-4, with 7 bases identical to TRBD1. The CDR3 loop spans 16 amino acids. The junction had 14 bases not matched to a gene; V was cut back by 4 bases and J by 8 bases. Germline lookup yields CDR1 SGHRS and CDR2 YFSETQ. The CDR3 nucleotides are TGCGCCAGCAGCCTAGACAGGGCGATGGGAAGAGAAAAACTGTTTTTT. Translating gives CASSLDRAMGREKLFF. Drawing the rest from reference TRBV5-1 and TRBJ1-4, the complete variable domain is KAGVTQTPRYLIKTRGQQVTLSCSPISGHRSVSWYQQTPGQGLQFLFEYFSETQRNKGNFPGRFSGRQFSNSRSEMNVSTLELGDSALYLCASSLDRAMGREKLFFGSGTQLSVL.

This rearrangement joins TRBV7-2 to TRBJ2-5; 14 bases align to TRBD2. With V trimmed by 5 bases and J by 11 bases, 19 bases remained unmatched. This CDR3 is built from 18 residues. Germline CDR1 SGHTA, CDR2 FQGNSA. CDR3: CASSQRLAGGVGYNEQYF. The CDR3 coding sequence is TGTGCCAGCAGCCAGAGACTAGCGGGGGGGGTAGGATACAATGAGCAGTACTTC.

The rearrangement joins TRBV2 to TRBJ2-7; D unresolved. Per the germline V gene, CDR1 is SNHLY and CDR2 is FYNNEI. This CDR3 has 11 amino acids. Trimming shortened V by 10 bases and J by 3 bases, and 10 bases separated the two germline ends. The chain's CDR3 is CAIRDRYEQYF. CDR3 coding DNA: TGTGCCATCCGAGACCGCTACGAGCAGTACTTC.

In the case of this clonotype: The junction differs from germline at one of its ends, possibly a read error. The rearrangement uses TRBV7-7 and TRBJ2-7; 9 nucleotides align to TRBD1. The CDR3 consists of 15 residues. In germline, CDR1 is SSHAT, CDR2 FNYEAQ (reference sequence). The CDR3 loop reads CASSFGQGSFYEQYF. The CDR3, as DNA: TGTGCTAGCAGCTTCGGACAGGGGTCCTTCTACGAGCAGTACTTC.

Only a few counts were recorded for this clonotype. The chain combines TRBV12-3 or TRBV12-4 with TRBJ2-6; maybe TRBD2 (5 bases). V was shortened by 2 bases and J by 0 bases, with 11 bases between the two germline ends. The CDR3 runs 17 residues. This CDR3 is CASSLLARDSGANVLTF. DNA for the CDR3: TGTGCCAGCAGTTTATTGGCCCGGGACTCTGGGGCCAACGTCCTGACTTTC.

This clonotype showed up just a few times. This rearrangement joins TRBV12-3 or TRBV12-4 to TRBJ2-6, with D unclear. Trimming stripped 11 bases from V and 0 bases from J, with 11 bases between. This CDR3 region has 14 residues. The chain's CDR3 is CAEGPISGANVLTF. The DNA for the CDR3 is TGTGCCGAAGGACCGATCTCTGGGGCCAACGTCCTGACTTTC.

The V call is TRBV20-1, the J call TRBJ2-7; possibly TRBD1 or TRBD2 for D (5 bases each). The tail of the sequence fits TRBJ2-5 better, so the J call may be wrong. CDR3 length: 13 residues. From germline, CDR1 is DFQATT and CDR2 SNEGSKA (reference sequence). CDR3 in DNA: TGCAGTGCCCAGGGAGCAGGCGGGGAGACCCAGTACTTC. This translates into CSAQGAGGETQYF.

About this clonotype: The germline gene is not matched at one end of the junction; a read error may be the cause. This CDR3 is CAGSEMAAGGGYEQYF. In nucleotides, the CDR3 is TGCGCCGGCAGTGAGATGGCCGCAGGCGGGGGCTACGAGCAGTACTTC. The chain is built from TRBV10-2 and TRBJ2-7, with 7 bases that match TRBD2. CDR1 WSHSY and CDR2 SAAADI come from the germline V gene. The CDR3 runs 16 residues.

This clonotype has a single count. This sequence joins TRBV11-2 and TRBJ2-7, with D maybe TRBD1 (6 bases). The better agreement between TRBJ2-5 and the DNA end casts doubt on the J call. The germline gives CDR1 SGHAT, CDR2 FQNNGV. The CDR3 is made up of 17 amino acids. DNA for the CDR3: TGTGCCAGCAGCTCTCAAACAGGGAACCTCCCCCAAGAGACCCAGTACTTC. Its protein product is CASSSQTGNLPQETQYF.

This clonotype was observed a handful of times. The chain employs TRBV6-2 or TRBV6-3 and TRBJ2-7; 8 bases map to TRBD1. V lost 5 bases and J lost 7; bases outside the gene matches: 4. There are 12 residues in the CDR3. Germline V gene data show CDR1 as MNHEY and CDR2 as SVGEGT. The CDR3 spells CASSRQGREQYF. Written as DNA, the CDR3 is TGTGCCAGCAGTCGACAGGGGCGAGAGCAGTACTTC.

This clonotype has only a few counts. The rearrangement uses TRBV12-3 or TRBV12-4 and TRBJ2-5, with 7 bases aligning to TRBD2. After removal of 6 bases from V and 3 bases from J, the junction contained 7 bases not matched to a gene. There are 14 residues in the CDR3. DNA of the CDR3: TGTGCCAGCAGCGGCGGGGGAAACGAAGAGACCCAGTACTTC. It specifies CASSGGGNEETQYF.

The chain couples TRBV27 to TRBJ2-5; possibly TRBD2 for D (5 bases). Germline loops: CDR1 MNHEY, CDR2 SMNVEV (reference sequence). Between the trimmed V and J ends, which lost 5 bases and 0 bases, there was a span of 16 bases. The CDR3 is 16 amino acids. The CDR3 DNA is TGTGCCAGCAGTCCCAGCGGATCCTTGTACCAAGAGACCCAGTACTTC. Its protein is CASSPSGSLYQETQYF.

This clonotype was picked up a small number of times. The V and J genes are TRBV27 and TRBJ2-3; 7 nucleotides line up with TRBD1. Germline values: CDR1 MNHEY, CDR2 SMNVEV (reference sequence). With 2 bases clipped from V and 9 bases from J, the junction kept 2 bases outside the gene matches. This CDR3 has 12 residues. The CDR3 DNA reads as TGTGCCAGCAGTTTAGACAGGGCCACGCAGTATTTT. This encodes CASSLDRATQYF.

This clonotype was recorded a few times. The chain uses TRBV6-5 and TRBJ2-5, with 8 bases lining up with TRBD1. Germline assignment: CDR1 MNHEY and CDR2 SVGAGI. CDR3 length: 15 amino acids. The trim removed 0 bases at V and 2 bases at J, leaving 2 bases unmatched. The CDR3 sequence: CASSYSRGRQETQYF. The CDR3 nucleotides read TGTGCCAGCAGTTACTCCAGGGGGCGGCAAGAGACCCAGTACTTC.